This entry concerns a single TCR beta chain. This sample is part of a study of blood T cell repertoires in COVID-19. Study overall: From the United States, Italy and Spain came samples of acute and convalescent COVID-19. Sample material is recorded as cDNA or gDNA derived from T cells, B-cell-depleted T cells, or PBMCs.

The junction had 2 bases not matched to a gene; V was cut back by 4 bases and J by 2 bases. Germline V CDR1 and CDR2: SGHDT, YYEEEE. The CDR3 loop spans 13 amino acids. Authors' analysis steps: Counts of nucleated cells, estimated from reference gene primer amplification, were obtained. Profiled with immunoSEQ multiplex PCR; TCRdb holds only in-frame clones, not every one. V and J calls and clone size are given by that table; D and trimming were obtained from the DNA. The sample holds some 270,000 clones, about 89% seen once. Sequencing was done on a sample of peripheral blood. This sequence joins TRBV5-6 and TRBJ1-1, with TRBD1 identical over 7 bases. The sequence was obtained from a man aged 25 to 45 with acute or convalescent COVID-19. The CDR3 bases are TGTGCCAGCAGCAGGGACAGAAACACTGAAGCTTTCTTT. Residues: CASSRDRNTEAFF.